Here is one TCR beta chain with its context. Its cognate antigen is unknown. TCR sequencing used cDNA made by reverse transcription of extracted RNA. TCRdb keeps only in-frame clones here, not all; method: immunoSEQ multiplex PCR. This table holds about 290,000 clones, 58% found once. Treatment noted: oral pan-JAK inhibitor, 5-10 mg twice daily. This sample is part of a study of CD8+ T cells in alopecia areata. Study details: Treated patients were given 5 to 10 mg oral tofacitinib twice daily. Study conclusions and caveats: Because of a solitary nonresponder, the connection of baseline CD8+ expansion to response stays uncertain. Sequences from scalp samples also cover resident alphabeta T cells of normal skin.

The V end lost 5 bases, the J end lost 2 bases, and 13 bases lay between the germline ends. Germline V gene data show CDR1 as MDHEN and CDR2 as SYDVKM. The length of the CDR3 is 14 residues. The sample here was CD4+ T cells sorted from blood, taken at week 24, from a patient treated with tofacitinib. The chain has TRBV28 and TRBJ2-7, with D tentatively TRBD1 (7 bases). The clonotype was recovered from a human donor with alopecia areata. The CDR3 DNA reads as TGTGCCAGCAGTAACAGGGGAGGCCCCTACGAGCAGTACTTC. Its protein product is CASSNRGGPYEQYF.